Listed here is a single T cell receptor (beta chain). This clonotype came up many times. The antigen it binds to is not known. Nothing much larger sits one base from this clone, and base qualities are not available. The record originates from a study of T cells in Graves' hyperthyroidism and ophthalmopathy (dated by TCRdb to between 2017 and 2020). Regarding the complete study: A discovery cohort of roughly 96 patients, roughly 43 with Graves' ophthalmopathy and approximately 57 with stable Graves' hyperthyroidism, was used to find distinguishing TCR V-J signatures. The 100 or so discovery patients were divided at random into training and test sets in a 7:3 ratio. The paper reports TCR Vbeta CDR3 sequencing of 130 to 150 peripheral blood samples: some 41 ophthalmopathy, fewer than 85 hyperthyroidism and around 17 progressor patients. An independent validation cohort of some 18 hyperthyroidism patients and about 15 patients who later progressed to ophthalmopathy tested prospective prediction of ophthalmopathy. Thyroid tissue and blood T-cell repertoires from more than 5 Graves' hyperthyroidism patients were also compared in the study. After blood sampling, hyperthyroidism patients were treated with methimazole at a starting dose of 30 mg daily, and ophthalmopathy patients were treated with high-dose intravenous methylprednisolone.

The TCR beta CDR3 regions were amplified from RNA transcripts. A first-round RT-PCR of the TCR CDR3 used the HTBI primer set with the Qiagen OneStep RT-PCR kit. The libraries were constructed in a second round of multiplex PCR and then size-selected and purified. Sequencing of the libraries was done on an Illumina HiSeq2000 using paired-end 100 bp reads. In the authors' own workflow: SOAPnuke was used to process the raw data, with reads discarded if the reads contained adapters or uncalled bases, had a mean Phred below 15, or lacked an exact constant-primer or identifier match. COPE v1.2.5 was used to merge high-quality paired reads, and clonotypes were defined as unique nucleotide sequences. MiTCR v1.1 was used to align the clonotypes against IMGT TRBV, TRBD and TRBJ reference segments. Analysis was restricted to V-J combinations with a frequency above 0.0001, which covered just over 98% of repertoires. The TCS score was defined as the ratio of F50 (clonal expansion) to E x V (chaos), calculated using BLOSUM62-based TCRdist between CDR3 peptides within each V-J. Welch's t-statistics and random forest reduced fewer than 600 V-J features to 13, which were used in a naive Bayes classifier (R e1071). The similarity between thyroid and blood repertoires was quantified using the Morisita-Horn index. TCRdb took the public reads, trimmed them with fastp at Q25, ran MiXCR for clone calling and kept in-frame beta chains. Rows are unified per CDR3 protein, each entry keeping the most common DNA and genes. Clone size and V and J calls follow TCRdb, not the original study. Counted in this sample were 45,000 to 55,000 distinct CDR3 sequences; 54% of them appeared once. The ten largest clonotypes hold around a third of the sample.

The germline V gene (reference sequence) supplies CDR1 LNHDA and CDR2 SQIVND. Its CDR3 holds 14 amino acids, cysteine through phenylalanine. Here the CDR3 DNA is all that survives: 42 bases in frame from base 1. V is cut by 5 bases and J by 0 bases, and the space between the germline ends is 10 bases. Paper-wide results and their limitations: Sample size was not statistically predetermined, and investigators were not blinded to group allocation. Most expanded thyroid clonotypes (frequency above 0.001) were also found in blood, which suggests that blood repertoires may mirror thyroid immune responses. Ophthalmopathy was separated from stable hyperthyroidism by a 13 V-J signature model, with around 90% sensitivity and 81% to 83% specificity obtained in cross-validation and 80%/75% obtained in testing. In validation, the model predicted progression to ophthalmopathy a median of roughly six months before onset, with about 70% sensitivity and 72.22% specificity.

A patient counted as having stable Graves' hyperthyroidism if no progression to ophthalmopathy occurred over 18 months of follow-up. The hyperthyroidism patients were between 18 and 65 years old and newly diagnosed, with a disease duration of less than 2 months. Patients with uncontrolled infections, other autoimmune diseases, pregnancy or lactation were excluded. Clinical symptoms, serum thyroxine and TRAb, thyroid ultrasound, and orbital computed tomography formed the basis for the diagnoses. Trizol reagent was used to extract total RNA, and RNA quality was then checked on an Agilent 2100 Bioanalyzer.

Input material: peripheral blood or thyroid tissue (not recorded which). The chain is assembled from TRBV19 and TRBJ1-1, with the identity of the D gene unclear. This receptor was obtained from a man aged 18 to 29 with Graves' hyperthyroidism. The sequence in DNA is TGTGCCAGTAGTTCAGTCGGGGTGAACACTGAAGCTTTCTTT. The resulting protein is CASSSVGVNTEAFF. The full variable domain, with segments outside the CDR3 supplied by the reference TRBV19 and TRBJ1-1 proteins, appears as DGGITQSPKYLFRKEGQNVTLSCEQNLNHDAMYWYRQDPGQGLRLIYYSQIVNDFQKGDIAEGYSVSREKKESFPLTVTSAQKNPTAFYLCASSSVGVNTEAFFGQGTRLTVV.